The source of this T cell receptor beta chain is a study of cytomegalovirus exposure and HLA in healthy donors. About the research overall: Sequencing of roughly 180 million T cells in an earlier analysis found more than 100 million unique TCR beta sequences. The study's findings and limits: Specificity for CMV antigens was confirmed in vitro for a few of the CMV-associated chains.

Details on this clone: The target antigen is unknown.

CDR1 PRHDT and CDR2 FYEKMQ come from the germline V gene (reference sequence). The CDR3 loop spans 16 amino acids. J was trimmed by 2 bases and V by 6 bases; bases with no gene match: 11. 13 Jbeta primers and 60 Vbeta primers were used for the PCR. Assay: immunoSEQ multiplex PCR; the TCRdb copy retains only in-frame clones and omits some. Of 150,000 to 200,000 clones listed, around four fifths are singletons. The chain carries TRBV13 and TRBJ2-7; 9 bases are a match to TRBD1. The specimen was PBMCs. The receptor comes from a female donor in good health and CMV-seronegative. CDR3 in DNA: TGTGCCAGCAGTTTTGACAGGGGGGGAGTTCCCTACGAGCAGTACTTC. Translating it yields CASSFDRGGVPYEQYF. Filled out from reference TRBV13 and TRBJ2-7, the complete variable domain reads AAGVIQSPRHLIKEKRETATLKCYPIPRHDTVYWYQQGPGQDPQFLISFYEKMQSDKGSIPDRFSAQQFSDYHSELNMSSLELGDSALYFCASSFDRGGVPYEQYFGPGTRLTVT.